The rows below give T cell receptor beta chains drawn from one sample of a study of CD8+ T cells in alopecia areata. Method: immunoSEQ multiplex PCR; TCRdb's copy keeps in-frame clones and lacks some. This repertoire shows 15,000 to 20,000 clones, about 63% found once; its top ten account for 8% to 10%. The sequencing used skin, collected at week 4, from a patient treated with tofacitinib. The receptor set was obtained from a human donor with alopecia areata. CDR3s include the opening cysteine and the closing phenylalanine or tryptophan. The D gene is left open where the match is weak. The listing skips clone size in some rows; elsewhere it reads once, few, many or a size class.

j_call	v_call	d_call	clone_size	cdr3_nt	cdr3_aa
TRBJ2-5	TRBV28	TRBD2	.	TGTGCCAGCAGCTTATGGACTAGCGAGGCAGAGACCCAGTACTTC	CASSLWTSEAETQYF
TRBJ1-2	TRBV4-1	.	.	TGCGCCAGCAGCCAAGAGGGAGGGTATGGCTACACCTTC	CASSQEGGYGYTF
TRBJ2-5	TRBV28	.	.	TGTGCCAGCAGTTTCCCCGACAGGCCGTACAGAGAGACCCAGTACTTC	CASSFPDRPYRETQYF
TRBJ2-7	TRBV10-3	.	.	TGTGCCGTTCGGGCCGGCTACGAGCAGTACTTC	CAVRAGYEQYF
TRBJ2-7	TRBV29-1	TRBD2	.	TGCAGCGCTTCCGGGGGGGCCTACGTGCAGTACTTC	CSASGGAYVQYF
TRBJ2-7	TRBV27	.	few	TGTGCCAGCAGTCAAAAGTCAGGGTTCTACGAGCAGTACTTC	CASSQKSGFYEQYF
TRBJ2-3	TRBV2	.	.	TGTGCCAGGACACCTGTCCGGGATTCCATTTTAGGGTGGGATACGCAGTATTTT	CARTPVRDSILGWDTQYF
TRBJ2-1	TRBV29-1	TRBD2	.	TGCAGCGGAGGCGGGGGGTCCGCTCCGGAGCAGTTCTTC	CSGGGGSAPEQFF
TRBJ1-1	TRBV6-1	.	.	TGTGCCAGCATGATAGGGTACGGGAACACTGAAGCTTTCTTT	CASMIGYGNTEAFF
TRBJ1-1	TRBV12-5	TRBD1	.	TGTGCTAGTGGTTTGGTACTAGGACAGGGTAAGACTGAAGCTTTCTTT	CASGLVLGQGKTEAFF
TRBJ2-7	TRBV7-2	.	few	TGTGCCAGCAGCTTAAAAGCACTTACCTACGAGCAGTACTTC	CASSLKALTYEQYF
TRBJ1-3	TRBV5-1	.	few	TGCGCCAGCAGCCAAACCCCAGCTACCTCTGGAAACACCATATATTTT	CASSQTPATSGNTIYF
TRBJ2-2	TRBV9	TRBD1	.	TGTGCCAGCAAGGGGGCCGCACCTACCGGGGAGCTGTTTTTT	CASKGAAPTGELFF
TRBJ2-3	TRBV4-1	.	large	TGCGCCAGCAGCCAAGACCCCGGTCCGACGCAGTATTTT	CASSQDPGPTQYF
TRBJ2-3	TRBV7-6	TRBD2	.	TGTGCCAGCAGCTCGCGGGGGGTTGGAGATACGCAGTATTTT	CASSSRGVGDTQYF
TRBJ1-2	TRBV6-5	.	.	TGTGCCAGCAGTTACTCGGGCAGTAGTAACTATGGCTACACCTTC	CASSYSGSSNYGYTF
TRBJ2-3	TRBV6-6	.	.	TGTGCCAGCAGTTACCCCGACGGGGGCATGGGAGATACGCAGTATTTT	CASSYPDGGMGDTQYF
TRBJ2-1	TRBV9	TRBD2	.	TGTGCCAGCCACGACAGAAGGGAGGGGAGCTCCTACAATGAGCAGTTCTTC	CASHDRREGSSYNEQFF
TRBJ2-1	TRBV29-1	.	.	TGCAGCGTTGAAGATGGAGGTTTCCGATACAATGAGCAGTTCTTC	CSVEDGGFRYNEQFF
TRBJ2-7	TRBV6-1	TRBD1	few	TGTGCCAGCCGGGACAGCCCCTACGAGCAGTACTTC	CASRDSPYEQYF
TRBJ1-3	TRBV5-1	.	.	TGCGCCAGCAGCTTGGCTGGGTATGGAAACACCATATATTTT	CASSLAGYGNTIYF
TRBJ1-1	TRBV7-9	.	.	TGTGCCAGCAGTTTTCCCCTACGTCAGTCTACAATGAACACTGAAGCTTTCTTT	CASSFPLRQSTMNTEAFF
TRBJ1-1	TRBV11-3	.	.	TGTGCCAGCAGCCCTAGATCGACCGACACTGAAGCTTTCTTT	CASSPRSTDTEAFF
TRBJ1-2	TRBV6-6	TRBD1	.	TGTGCCAGCAGTACAACGACAGGGGCAATAGATGGCTACACCTTC	CASSTTTGAIDGYTF
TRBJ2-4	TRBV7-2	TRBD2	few	TGTGCCAGCAGCTCATTTACTAGCGGGGTAGCCAAAAACATTCAGTACTTC	CASSSFTSGVAKNIQYF
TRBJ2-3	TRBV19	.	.	TGTGCCAGTAGCGAGCCTGGTTCCCTGATTCAGTATTTT	CASSEPGSLIQYF
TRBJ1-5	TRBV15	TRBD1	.	TGTGCCACCAGCAGAGCTCAGGGGGGTCCTTTAGTAGGTCAGCCCCAGCATTTT	CATSRAQGGPLVGQPQHF
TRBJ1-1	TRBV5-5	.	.	TGTGCCAGCAGCTTCGGGGGAGGGGCTAAGAACACTGAAGCTTTCTTT	CASSFGGGAKNTEAFF
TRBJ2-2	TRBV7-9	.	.	TGTGCCAGCAGCTTAAACAGAATTCAGAACACCGGGGAGCTGTTTTTT	CASSLNRIQNTGELFF
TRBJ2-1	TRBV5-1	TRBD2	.	TGCGCCAGCAGCTTGGCGGGGGGGAGATCCTACAATGAGCAGTTCTTC	CASSLAGGRSYNEQFF
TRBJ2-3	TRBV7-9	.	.	TGTGCCAGCAGCTTACGTCCCGGGGGGCGTGATACGCAGTATTTT	CASSLRPGGRDTQYF
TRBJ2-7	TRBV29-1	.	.	TGCAGCGTTGAAGATGGGGCAGGGTTAGTAGGGCGCTACGAGCAGTACTTC	CSVEDGAGLVGRYEQYF
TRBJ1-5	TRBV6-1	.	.	TGTGCCAGCAGTTTGGAAGTAACGGGTCAGCCCCAGCATTTT	CASSLEVTGQPQHF
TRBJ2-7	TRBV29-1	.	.	TGCAGCGTTGCTAGGCCAGATATTAACGAGCAGTACTTC	CSVARPDINEQYF
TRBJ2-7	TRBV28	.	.	TGTGCCAGCAGTTTCTACCTCGACCTCTACGAGCAGTGCTTC	CASSFYLDLYEQCF
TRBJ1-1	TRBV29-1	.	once	TGCAGCGTTGGTTACCACACTGAAGCTTTCTTT	CSVGYHTEAFF
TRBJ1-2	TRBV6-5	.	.	TGTGCCAGCAGTTCCCAAGACAGTTTGGATGGCTACACCTTC	CASSSQDSLDGYTF
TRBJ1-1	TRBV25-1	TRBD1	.	TGTGCCAGCAGGTCGACAGGGTACGACACTGAAGCTTTCTTT	CASRSTGYDTEAFF
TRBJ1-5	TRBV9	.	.	TGTGCCAGCAGCTCAGACCCGACACCATATCAGCCCCAGCATTTT	CASSSDPTPYQPQHF
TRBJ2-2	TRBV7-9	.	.	TGTGCCAGCAGCTTAGCCGAGGGGAGAACCGGGGAGCTGTTTTTT	CASSLAEGRTGELFF
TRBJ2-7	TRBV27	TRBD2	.	TGTGCCAGCAGTTTATTGGGGGGGGACGGAAGTTCCGAGCAGTACTTC	CASSLLGGDGSSEQYF
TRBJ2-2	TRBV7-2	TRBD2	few	TGTGCCAGCAGCTTAAACCCACGGAGGCTAGCGGGGGGGCCTGGGGAGCTGTTTTTT	CASSLNPRRLAGGPGELFF
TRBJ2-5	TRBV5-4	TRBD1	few	TGTGCCAGCAGCTCTGGGACAGGGTTCAAAGAGACCCAGTACTTC	CASSSGTGFKETQYF
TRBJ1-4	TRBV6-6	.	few	TGTGCCAGCACTCGCGGAGGAACTAATGAAAAACTGTTTTTT	CASTRGGTNEKLFF
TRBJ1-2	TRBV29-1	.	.	TGCAGCGTTGAAATGGCTTCCTATGGCTACACCTTC	CSVEMASYGYTF
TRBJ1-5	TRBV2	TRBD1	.	TGTGCCAGCAGCGGACAGGGGAACAATCAGCCCCAGCATTTT	CASSGQGNNQPQHF
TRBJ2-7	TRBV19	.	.	TGTGCCAGTACCTCCCGTTCTGGGCTGGGTTCCGACGAGCAGTACTTC	CASTSRSGLGSDEQYF
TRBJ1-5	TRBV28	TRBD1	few	TGTGCCAGCTCGACAGGGACCAATCAGCCCCAGCATTTT	CASSTGTNQPQHF
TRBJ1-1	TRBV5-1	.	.	TGCGCCAGCAGCTTGGTTCGGGACTTGAACACTGAAGCTTTCTTT	CASSLVRDLNTEAFF
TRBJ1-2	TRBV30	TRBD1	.	TGTGCCTGGGAGAGGACAGGGGGCCAAAACTATGGCTACACCTTC	CAWERTGGQNYGYTF
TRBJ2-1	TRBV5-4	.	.	TGTGCCAGCAGCTTGAGATCCCCCTCGGGGGTCGAGCAGTTCTTC	CASSLRSPSGVEQFF
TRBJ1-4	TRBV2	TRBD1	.	TGTGCCAGCCGGACAGGGAGGAATGAAAAACTGTTTTTT	CASRTGRNEKLFF
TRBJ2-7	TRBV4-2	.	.	TGTGCCAGCAGCCAAACAGCAAGATCCTACGAGCAGTACTTC	CASSQTARSYEQYF
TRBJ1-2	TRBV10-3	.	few	TGTGCCATCAGTCTAAAGGATGCGGACTATGGCTACACCTTC	CAISLKDADYGYTF
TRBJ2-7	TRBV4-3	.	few	TGCGCCAGCAGCCAAGATGCGTATACCTACGAGCAGTACTTC	CASSQDAYTYEQYF
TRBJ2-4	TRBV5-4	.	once	TGTGCCAGCACCCCCCATCCCCCGGAGGCCAAAAACATTCAGTACTTC	CASTPHPPEAKNIQYF
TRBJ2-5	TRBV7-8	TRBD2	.	TGTGCCAGCAGCTTAGGCGGGGGCCAAGAGACCCAGTACTTC	CASSLGGGQETQYF